The present entry profiles one T cell receptor (beta chain) with its context. The PCR employed 60 Vbeta primers together with 13 Jbeta primers. Some clones are missing from TCRdb's copy, which holds only in-frame ones; the method was immunoSEQ multiplex PCR. The data contain approximately 50,000 clones, roughly three fifths of them seen just once; the ten biggest clones take up approximately 10%. This sample is drawn from a study of cytomegalovirus exposure and HLA in healthy donors. Study information: Drawn from HLA-typed donors, tens of millions of unique TCRs were held in an early data release.

V gave up 3 bases and J gave up 2 bases; unmatched junction bases: 1. Germline values: CDR1 GTSNPN, CDR2 SVGIG (reference sequence). CDR3 length: 13 amino acids. The chain uses TRBV30 and TRBJ1-3; 7 positions match TRBD1. Material: PBMCs. The receptor comes from a human donor in good health. CDR3 region: CAWSRGTGNTIYF. In DNA form, the CDR3 reads TGTGCCTGGAGCAGGGGGACTGGAAACACCATATATTTT.